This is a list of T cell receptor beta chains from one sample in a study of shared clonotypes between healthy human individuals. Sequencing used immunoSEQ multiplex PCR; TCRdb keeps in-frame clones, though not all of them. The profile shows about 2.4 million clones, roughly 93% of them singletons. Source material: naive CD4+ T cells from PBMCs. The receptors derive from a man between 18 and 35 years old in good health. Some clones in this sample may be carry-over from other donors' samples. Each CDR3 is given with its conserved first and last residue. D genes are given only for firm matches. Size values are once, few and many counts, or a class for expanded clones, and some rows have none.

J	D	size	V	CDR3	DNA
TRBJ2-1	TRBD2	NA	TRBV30	CAWSVRTSGSNEQFF	TGTGCCTGGAGTGTAAGGACTAGCGGGAGTAATGAGCAGTTCTTC
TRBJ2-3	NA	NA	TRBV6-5	CASSRTRSTDTQYF	TGTGCCAGCAGTAGGACACGTAGCACAGATACGCAGTATTTT
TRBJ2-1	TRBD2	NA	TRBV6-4	CASSRSGTTEQFF	TGTGCCAGCAGTCGGAGCGGGACCACTGAGCAGTTCTTC
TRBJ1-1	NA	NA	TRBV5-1	CASSSSIEAFF	TGCGCCAGCAGCAGTTCGATTGAAGCTTTCTTT
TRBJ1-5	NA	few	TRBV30	CAWSVTGSNQPQHF	TGTGCCTGGAGTGTAACAGGAAGCAATCAGCCCCAGCATTTT
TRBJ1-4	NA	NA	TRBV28	CASSLWPTNEKLFF	TGTGCCAGCAGTTTATGGCCTACTAATGAAAAACTGTTTTTT
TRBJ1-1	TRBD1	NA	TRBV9	CASSVAGQGGTEAFF	TGTGCCAGCAGCGTAGCCGGACAGGGTGGCACTGAAGCTTTCTTT
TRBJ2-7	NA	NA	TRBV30	CAWSKAGRYEQYF	TGTGCCTGGAGTAAGGCAGGGAGGTACGAGCAGTACTTC
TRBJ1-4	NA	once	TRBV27	CASSRIGAGEEKLFF	TGTGCCAGCAGCCGAATCGGTGCAGGGGAAGAAAAACTGTTTTTT
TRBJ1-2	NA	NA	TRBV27	CASSFGSNYGYTF	TGTGCCAGCAGTTTTGGTTCTAACTATGGCTACACCTTC
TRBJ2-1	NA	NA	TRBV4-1	CASRSSGTLTNEQFF	TGCGCCAGCAGGAGCAGCGGGACACTTACCAATGAGCAGTTCTTC
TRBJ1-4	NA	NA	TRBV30	CAWSDGAGDEKLFF	TGTGCCTGGAGTGACGGCGCAGGGGATGAAAAACTGTTTTTT
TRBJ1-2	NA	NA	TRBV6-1	CASSELVRNIYGYTF	TGTGCCAGCAGTGAACTTGTCAGAAACATCTATGGCTACACCTTC
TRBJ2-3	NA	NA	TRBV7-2	CASSSPWDTQYF	TGTGCCAGCAGCTCCCCTTGGGATACGCAGTATTTT
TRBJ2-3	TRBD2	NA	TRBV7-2	CASSLGLAGRGGTDTQYF	TGTGCCAGCAGCTTAGGCCTAGCGGGAAGGGGTGGCACAGATACGCAGTATTTT
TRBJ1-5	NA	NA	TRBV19	CASTQGNRDQPQHF	TGTGCCAGTACCCAGGGGAATAGGGATCAGCCCCAGCATTTT
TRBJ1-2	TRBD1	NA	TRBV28	CASSSGQPLVGGYTF	TGTGCCAGCAGTTCGGGACAGCCACTCGTAGGTGGCTACACCTTC
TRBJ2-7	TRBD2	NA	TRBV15	CATSRDRGRAFEQYF	TGTGCCACCAGCAGAGATCGCGGGAGGGCCTTCGAGCAGTACTTC
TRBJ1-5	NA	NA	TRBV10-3	CAISPDRLNQPQHF	TGTGCCATCAGCCCCGATAGATTAAATCAGCCCCAGCATTTT
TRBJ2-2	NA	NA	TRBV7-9	CETTNTGELFF	TGTGAGACGACGAACACCGGGGAGCTGTTTTTT
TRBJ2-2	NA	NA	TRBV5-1	CASSFSSSNTGELFF	TGCGCCAGCAGCTTCTCCTCCTCGAACACCGGGGAGCTGTTTTTT
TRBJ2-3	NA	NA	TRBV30	CAWSVQAHTQYF	TGTGCCTGGAGTGTACAGGCACATACGCAGTATTTT
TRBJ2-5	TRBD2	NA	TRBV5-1	CASSLAPAGSGRETQYF	TGCGCCAGCAGCTTGGCCCCAGCGGGATCGGGTCGAGAGACCCAGTACTTC
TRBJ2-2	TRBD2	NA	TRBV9	CASSELAGGPYKDTGELFF	TGTGCCAGCAGTGAGCTAGCGGGAGGTCCCTATAAGGACACCGGGGAGCTGTTTTTT
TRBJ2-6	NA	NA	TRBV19	CASSIGLGSGANVLTF	TGTGCCAGTAGTATAGGGTTGGGCTCTGGGGCCAACGTCCTGACTTTC
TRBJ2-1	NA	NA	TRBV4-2	CASSQLGGRSSYNEQFF	TGTGCCAGCAGCCAACTGGGCGGGCGGAGCTCCTACAATGAGCAGTTCTTC
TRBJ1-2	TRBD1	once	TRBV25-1	CASSGAGTGAYGYTF	TGTGCCAGTTCGGGGGCCGGGACAGGGGCTTATGGCTACACCTTC
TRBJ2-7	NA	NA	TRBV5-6	CASSLAPQPGYEQYF	TGTGCCAGCAGCTTGGCCCCGCAGCCTGGTTACGAGCAGTACTTC
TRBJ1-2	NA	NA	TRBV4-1	CASSQEQYGYTF	TGCGCCAGCAGCCAAGAGCAGTATGGCTACACCTTC
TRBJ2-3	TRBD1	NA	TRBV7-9	CASSLWGTGGTDTQYF	TGTGCCAGCAGCTTATGGGGGACAGGGGGCACAGATACGCAGTATTTT
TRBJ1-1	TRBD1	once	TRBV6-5	CASRRDRKNTEAFF	TGTGCCAGCAGACGGGACAGAAAGAACACTGAAGCTTTCTTT
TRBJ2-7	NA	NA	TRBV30	CAWSLRDEQYF	TGTGCCTGGAGTCTCAGGGACGAGCAGTACTTC
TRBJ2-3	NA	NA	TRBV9	CASSLFSGDTQYF	TGTGCCAGCAGCTTATTTAGCGGCGATACGCAGTATTTT
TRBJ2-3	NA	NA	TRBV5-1	CASSLGDQTDTQYF	TGCGCCAGCAGCTTGGGGGATCAGACAGATACGCAGTATTTT
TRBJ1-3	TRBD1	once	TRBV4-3	CASSQERTGVFGNTIYF	TGCGCCAGCAGCCAAGAACGGACAGGGGTTTTTGGAAACACCATATATTTT
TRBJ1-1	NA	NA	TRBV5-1	CASSLGSGEFDTEAFF	TGCGCCAGCAGCTTGGGAAGCGGCGAGTTTGACACTGAAGCTTTCTTT
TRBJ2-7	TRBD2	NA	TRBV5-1	CASSLEGSGRGEQYF	TGCGCCAGCAGCTTGGAGGGCAGCGGGAGGGGCGAGCAGTACTTC
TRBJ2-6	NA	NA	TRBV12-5	CASGQGGANVLTF	TGTGCTAGTGGACAGGGTGGGGCCAACGTCCTGACTTTC
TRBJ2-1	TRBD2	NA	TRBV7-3	CASSRGLAGINEQFF	TGTGCCAGCAGCAGGGGACTAGCGGGAATCAATGAGCAGTTCTTC
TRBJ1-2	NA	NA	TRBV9	CASSVSGTNYGYTF	TGTGCCAGCAGCGTATCCGGGACCAACTATGGCTACACCTTC
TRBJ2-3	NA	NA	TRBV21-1	CASSPRPGGTQYF	TGTGCCAGCAGCCCCCGCCCCGGAGGTACGCAGTATTTT
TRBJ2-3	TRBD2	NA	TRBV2	CASRGTSGSPDTQYF	TGTGCCAGCAGGGGGACTAGCGGGAGCCCAGATACGCAGTATTTT
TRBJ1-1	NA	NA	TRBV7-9	CASSLAVMNTEAFF	TGTGCCAGCAGCTTAGCCGTGATGAACACTGAAGCTTTCTTT
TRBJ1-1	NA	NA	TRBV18	CASSPNIVGDTEAFF	TGTGCCAGCTCACCAAATATCGTGGGGGACACTGAAGCTTTCTTT
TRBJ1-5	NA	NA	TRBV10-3	CAISERSNQPQHF	TGTGCCATCAGTGAAAGAAGCAATCAGCCCCAGCATTTT
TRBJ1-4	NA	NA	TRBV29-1	CSVEGADEKLFF	TGCAGCGTTGAGGGGGCAGATGAAAAACTGTTTTTT
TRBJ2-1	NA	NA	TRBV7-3	CASSLTGSYNEQFF	TGTGCCAGCAGCTTGACGGGCTCCTACAATGAGCAGTTCTTC
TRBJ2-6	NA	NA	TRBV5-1	CASSFGPSGANVLTF	TGCGCCAGCAGCTTCGGTCCCTCTGGGGCCAACGTCCTGACTTTC
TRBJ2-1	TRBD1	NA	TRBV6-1	CASSGTGLTEQFF	TGTGCCAGCAGCGGGACAGGGCTAACTGAGCAGTTCTTC
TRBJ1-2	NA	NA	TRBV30	CAWRGEGDSYYGYTF	TGTGCCTGGAGGGGAGAGGGAGATAGTTACTATGGCTACACCTTC
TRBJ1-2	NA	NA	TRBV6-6	CASSYAVVPGYGYTF	TGTGCCAGCAGCTACGCTGTGGTCCCCGGCTATGGCTACACCTTC